These 11 T cell receptor beta chains share one sample of origin, sequenced in a study of T cell responses to AZD1222 COVID-19 vaccine. The table came from immunoSEQ multiplex PCR; TCRdb's copy has only in-frame clones and leaves some out. This sample has about 110,000 clones, with around nine tenths found just once. Here the sequenced sample was peripheral blood, taken on day 0 of AZD1222 vaccination. The receptors originated from an adult in good health.

J is TRBJ1-2 and V is TRBV19, with 9 bases aligning to TRBD1. Germline V lookup: CDR1 LNHDA, CDR2 SQIVND (reference sequence). Losses at the gene ends were 5 bases for V and 6 bases for J; bases not matched to a gene: 7. The CDR3 spans 14 residues. The CDR3 here is CASSVGQGSNGYTF. The CDR3 DNA reads as TGTGCCAGTAGTGTCGGACAGGGGAGCAATGGCTACACCTTC.

The chain joins TRBV29-1 to TRBJ2-2; 10 bases map to TRBD1. The germline V gene has CDR1 SQVTM and CDR2 ANQGSEA. This CDR3 is built from 15 residues. Trimming at V came to 4 bases and at J to 4 bases, leaving 6 bases not matched to a gene. CDR3 sequence (DNA): TGCAGCGTTGCGGGACAGGGGTCCCCCACCGGGGAGCTGTTTTTT. This encodes CSVAGQGSPTGELFF.

This chain joins TRBV25-1 and TRBJ1-2; D remains unclear. The CDR3 contains 12 residues. The V end lost 5 bases, the J end lost 2 bases, and 6 bases lay between the germline ends. Germline V gene data show CDR1 as MGHDK and CDR2 as SYGVNS. The CDR3 nucleotides read TGTGCCAGCAGTTCCCTGAACTATGGCTACACCTTC. Protein sequence: CASSSLNYGYTF.

The V gene is TRBV19, the J gene TRBJ1-1; maybe TRBD1 (5 bases). The V gene lost 8 bases and the J gene lost 3 bases, with 10 bases spanning the gap. The CDR3 spans 12 residues. Germline values: CDR1 LNHDA, CDR2 SQIVND (reference sequence). CDR3: CASEGRYTEAFF. The CDR3 nucleotides are TGTGCCAGTGAGGGGAGGTACACTGAAGCTTTCTTT. Looking up the rest from reference TRBV19 and TRBJ1-1 gives the full variable domain: DGGITQSPKYLFRKEGQNVTLSCEQNLNHDAMYWYRQDPGQGLRLIYYSQIVNDFQKGDIAEGYSVSREKKESFPLTVTSAQKNPTAFYLCASEGRYTEAFFGQGTRLTVV.

The CDR3 loop reads CASSIGGQGNTGELFF. CDR3 DNA sequence: TGTGCCAGCAGCATTGGGGGACAGGGCAACACCGGGGAGCTGTTTTTT. The chain recombines TRBV11-3 with TRBJ2-2, with 9 bases identical to TRBD1. Germline lookup yields CDR1 SGHNT and CDR2 YENEEA. The CDR3 sequence is 16 residues long. V dropped 5 bases and J dropped 2; count of bases not matched to a gene: 6.

The chain carries TRBV18 and TRBJ2-3, with a tentative D call TRBD1 (5 bases). V lost 4 bases to trimming and J lost 6 bases, with 17 bases between them. CDR1 and CDR2 (germline): KGHSH, LQKENI. The CDR3 runs 15 residues. As DNA, the CDR3 is TGTGCCAGCTCACAACAAGGGGTCTGGGCCGATACGCAGTATTTT. Its translation: CASSQQGVWADTQYF.

The rearrangement links TRBV7-8 to TRBJ1-2; 12 nucleotides match TRBD1. Germline CDR1 is SGHVS and CDR2 is FQNEAQ. V was pared by 5 bases and J by 7 bases, with 11 bases of the junction left unmatched. The CDR3 consists of 16 residues. The CDR3 region is CASSPFLGTGGSGYTF. Here the CDR3 DNA reads TGTGCCAGCAGCCCCTTCCTCGGGACAGGGGGCTCTGGCTACACCTTC.

CDR3 residues: CASSMSAGPYEQYF. CDR3 bases: TGTGCCAGTAGTATGTCGGCAGGACCCTACGAGCAGTACTTC. The chain carries TRBV19 and TRBJ2-7; D gene uncertain. Germline loops: CDR1 LNHDA, CDR2 SQIVND (reference sequence). Between the trimmed V and J ends, which lost 3 bases and 2 bases, there was a span of 11 bases. The CDR3 has 14 amino acids. The complete variable domain, with remaining parts taken from reference TRBV19 and TRBJ2-7, reads DGGITQSPKYLFRKEGQNVTLSCEQNLNHDAMYWYRQDPGQGLRLIYYSQIVNDFQKGDIAEGYSVSREKKESFPLTVTSAQKNPTAFYLCASSMSAGPYEQYFGPGTRLTVT.

This chain joins TRBV14 and TRBJ2-3; D is ambiguous. Between the trimmed V and J ends, which lost 4 bases and 4 bases, there was a span of 12 bases. Germline V gene data show CDR1 as SGHDN and CDR2 as FVKESK. The CDR3 extends over 14 amino acids. The CDR3: CASSRRQEADTQYF. In nucleotides, the CDR3 is TGTGCCAGCAGCCGGCGGCAGGAAGCAGATACGCAGTATTTT.

This clone was detected a few times. The chain joins TRBV28 to TRBJ2-2; 9 bases are a match to TRBD1. Germline-derived CDR1 and CDR2 are MDHEN and SYDVKM. This CDR3 contains 16 residues. With V trimmed by 10 bases and J by 1 base, 10 bases remained unmatched. The CDR3 spells CATLERDRVNTGELFF. The CDR3 nucleotides are TGTGCCACCCTAGAGCGGGACAGGGTGAACACCGGGGAGCTGTTTTTT.

The rearrangement links TRBV19 to TRBJ1-3; no reliable D call. The CDR3 contains 15 residues. Germline V CDR1 and CDR2: LNHDA, SQIVND (reference sequence). Trimming took 4 bases from V and 0 from J, leaving 10 bases between them. CDR3 DNA sequence: TGTGCCAGTAGTACAACCGACATCTCTGGAAACACCATATATTTT. As protein: CASSTTDISGNTIYF.